This TCR beta chain comes out of a study of T cells in Graves' hyperthyroidism and ophthalmopathy. Study summary: Before treatment of any kind, peripheral blood was taken at initial diagnosis.

This clonotype was detected ten times or more. Germline CDR1 is SGHRS and CDR2 is YFSETQ. V gave up 0 bases and J gave up 5 bases, with 11 bases separating them. The CDR3 spans 14 residues. RNA transcripts were the template for amplifying TCR beta CDR3 regions. HTBI primers drove first-round RT-PCR of the TCR CDR3. TCRdb reanalysed the multiplex PCR reads using MiXCR and keeps one entry per CDR3 protein. This sample has about 610,000 distinct CDR3 sequences; approximately 14% occur once, and the top ten carry approximately 4.3%. The source of the PBMCs was less than 12 ml of fresh peripheral blood. The material sequenced was blood. The genes are TRBV5-1 and TRBJ1-1, with D maybe TRBD1 (5 bases). This TCR was recovered from a woman between 40 and 55 years old with Graves' ophthalmopathy. DNA of the CDR3: TGCGCCAGCAGCTTGGCCCAAGGGGAAACTGAAGCTTTCTTT. Translating gives CASSLAQGETEAFF.